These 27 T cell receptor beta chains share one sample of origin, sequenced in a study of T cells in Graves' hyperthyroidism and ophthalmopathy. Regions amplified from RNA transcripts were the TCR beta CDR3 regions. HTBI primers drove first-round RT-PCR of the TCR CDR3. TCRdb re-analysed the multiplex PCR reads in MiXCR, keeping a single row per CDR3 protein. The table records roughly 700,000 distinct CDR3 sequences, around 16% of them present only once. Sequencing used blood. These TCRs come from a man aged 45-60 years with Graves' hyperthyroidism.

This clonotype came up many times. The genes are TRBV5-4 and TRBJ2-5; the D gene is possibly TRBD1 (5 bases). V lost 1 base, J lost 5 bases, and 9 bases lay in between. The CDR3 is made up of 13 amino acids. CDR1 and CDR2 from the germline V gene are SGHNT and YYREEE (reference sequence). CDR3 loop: CASSLSRAETQYF. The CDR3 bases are TGTGCCAGCAGCTTGAGCAGGGCCGAGACCCAGTACTTC.

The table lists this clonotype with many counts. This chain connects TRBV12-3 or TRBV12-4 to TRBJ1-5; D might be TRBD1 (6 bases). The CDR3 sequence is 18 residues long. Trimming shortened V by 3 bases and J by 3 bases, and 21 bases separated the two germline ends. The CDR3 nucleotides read TGTGCCAGCAGTTTTTCGGTGTTTGGACAGACAATCAATCAGCCCCAGCATTTT. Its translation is CASSFSVFGQTINQPQHF.

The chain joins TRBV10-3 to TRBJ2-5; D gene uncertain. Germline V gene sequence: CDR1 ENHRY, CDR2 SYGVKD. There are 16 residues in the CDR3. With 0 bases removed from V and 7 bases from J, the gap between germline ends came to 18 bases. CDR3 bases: TGTGCCATCAGTGAGTCTTCGCAGGAAGTAGAACGGACCCAGTACTTC. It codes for CAISESSQEVERTQYF.

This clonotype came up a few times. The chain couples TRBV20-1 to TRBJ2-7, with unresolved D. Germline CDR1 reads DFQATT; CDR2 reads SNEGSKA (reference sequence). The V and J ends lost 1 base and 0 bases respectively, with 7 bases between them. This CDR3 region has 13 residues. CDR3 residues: CSARGTDSYEQYF. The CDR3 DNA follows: TGCAGTGCTAGAGGGACGGACTCCTACGAGCAGTACTTC.

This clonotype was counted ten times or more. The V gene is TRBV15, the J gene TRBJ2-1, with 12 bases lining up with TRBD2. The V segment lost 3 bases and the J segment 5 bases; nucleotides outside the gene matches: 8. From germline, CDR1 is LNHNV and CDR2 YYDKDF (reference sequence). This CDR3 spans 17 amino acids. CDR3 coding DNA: TGTGCCACCAGCAGCGGGCCGGGACTAGCGGGTAACAATGAGCAGTTCTTC. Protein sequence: CATSSGPGLAGNNEQFF. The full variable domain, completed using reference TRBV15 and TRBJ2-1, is DAMVIQNPRYQVTQFGKPVTLSCSQTLNHNVMYWYQQKSSQAPKLLFHYYDKDFNNEADTPDNFQSRRPNTSFCFLDIRSPGLGDTAMYLCATSSGPGLAGNNEQFFGPGTRLTVL.

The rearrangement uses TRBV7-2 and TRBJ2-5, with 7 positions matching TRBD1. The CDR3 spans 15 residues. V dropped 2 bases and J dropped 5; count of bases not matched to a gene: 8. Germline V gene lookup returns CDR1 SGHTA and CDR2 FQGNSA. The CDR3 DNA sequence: TGTGCCAGCAGCTTAAGGCAGGGGGAATGGGAGACCCAGTACTTC. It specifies CASSLRQGEWETQYF. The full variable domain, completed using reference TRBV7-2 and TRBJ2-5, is GAGVSQSPSNKVTEKGKDVELRCDPISGHTALYWYRQSLGQGLEFLIYFQGNSAPDKSGLPSDRFSAERTGGSVSTLTIQRTQQEDSAVYLCASSLRQGEWETQYFGPGTRLLVL.

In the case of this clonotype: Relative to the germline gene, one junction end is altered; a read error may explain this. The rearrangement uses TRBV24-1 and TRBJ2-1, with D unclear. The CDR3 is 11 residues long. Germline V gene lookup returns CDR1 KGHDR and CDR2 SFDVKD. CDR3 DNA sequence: TGTGCCACCAGTGAGAACAATGAGCGGTTCTTC. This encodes CATSENNERFF.

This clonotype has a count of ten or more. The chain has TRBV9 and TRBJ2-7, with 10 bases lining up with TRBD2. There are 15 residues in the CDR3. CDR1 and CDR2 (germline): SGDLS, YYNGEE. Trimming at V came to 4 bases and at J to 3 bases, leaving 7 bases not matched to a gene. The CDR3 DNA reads TGTGCCAGCAGCTCCACTAGCGGGGACCTCTACGAGCAGTACTTC. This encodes CASSSTSGDLYEQYF.

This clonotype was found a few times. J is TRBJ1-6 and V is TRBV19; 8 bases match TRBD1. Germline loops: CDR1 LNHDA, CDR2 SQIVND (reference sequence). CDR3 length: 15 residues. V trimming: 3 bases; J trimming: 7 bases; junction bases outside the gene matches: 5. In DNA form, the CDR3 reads TGTGCCAGTAGTATCCTGACAGGGGACAATTCACCCCTCCACTTT. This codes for CASSILTGDNSPLHF. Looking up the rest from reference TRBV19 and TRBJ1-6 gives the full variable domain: DGGITQSPKYLFRKEGQNVTLSCEQNLNHDAMYWYRQDPGQGLRLIYYSQIVNDFQKGDIAEGYSVSREKKESFPLTVTSAQKNPTAFYLCASSILTGDNSPLHFGNGTRLTVT.

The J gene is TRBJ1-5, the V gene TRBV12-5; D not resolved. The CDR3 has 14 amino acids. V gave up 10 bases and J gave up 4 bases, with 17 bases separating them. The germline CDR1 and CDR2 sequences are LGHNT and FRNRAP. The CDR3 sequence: CATRRGSRNQPQHF. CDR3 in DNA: TGTGCTACTCGGCGCGGAAGCCGGAATCAGCCCCAGCATTTT.

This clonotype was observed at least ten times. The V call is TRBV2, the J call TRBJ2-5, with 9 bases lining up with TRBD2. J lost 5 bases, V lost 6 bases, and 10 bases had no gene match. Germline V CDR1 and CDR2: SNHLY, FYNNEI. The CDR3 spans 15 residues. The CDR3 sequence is CASRTGLARRETQYF. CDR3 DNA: TGTGCCAGCAGAACGGGACTAGCCAGGCGGGAGACCCAGTACTTC. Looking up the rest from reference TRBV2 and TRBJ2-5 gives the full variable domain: EPEVTQTPSHQVTQMGQEVILRCVPISNHLYFYWYRQILGQKVEFLVSFYNNEISEKSEIFDDQFSVERPDGSNFTLKIRSTKLEDSAMYFCASRTGLARRETQYFGPGTRLLVL.

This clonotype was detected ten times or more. The CDR3 is CASRPAGSYNEQFF. The CDR3, as DNA: TGTGCCAGCAGGCCAGCGGGGTCCTACAATGAGCAGTTCTTC. The chain recombines TRBV11-2 with TRBJ2-1; 7 nucleotides agree with TRBD2. This CDR3 region has 14 residues. The trim removed 6 bases at V and 1 base at J, leaving 3 bases unmatched. CDR1 SGHAT and CDR2 FQNNGV come from the germline V gene.

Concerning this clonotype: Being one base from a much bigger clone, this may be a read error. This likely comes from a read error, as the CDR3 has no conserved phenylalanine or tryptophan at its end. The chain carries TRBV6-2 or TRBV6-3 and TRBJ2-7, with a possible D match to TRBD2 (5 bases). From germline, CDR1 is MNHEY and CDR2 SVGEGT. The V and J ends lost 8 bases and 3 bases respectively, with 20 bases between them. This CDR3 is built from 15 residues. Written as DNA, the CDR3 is TGTGCCAGCTCGGGCCTAGCCACCCCTCTCTACGAGCAGTACCTC. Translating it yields CASSGLATPLYEQYL.

CDR3 sequence reads: CASSFEGTGLGGPEQYF. As DNA, the CDR3 is TGCGCCAGCAGCTTCGAGGGAACAGGGTTAGGCGGTCCGGAGCAGTACTTC. J is TRBJ2-7 and V is TRBV5-1; maybe TRBD1 (6 bases). CDR1 SGHRS and CDR2 YFSETQ come from the germline V gene. This CDR3 comprises 17 residues. Trimming shortened V by 2 bases and J by 7 bases, and 25 bases separated the two germline ends.

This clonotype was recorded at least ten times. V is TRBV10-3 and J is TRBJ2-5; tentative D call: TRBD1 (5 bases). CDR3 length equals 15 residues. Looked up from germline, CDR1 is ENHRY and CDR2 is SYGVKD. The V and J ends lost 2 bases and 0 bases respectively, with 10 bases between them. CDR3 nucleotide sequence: TGTGCCATCAGTGAGGTAACAGGCTACCAAGAGACCCAGTACTTC. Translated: CAISEVTGYQETQYF.

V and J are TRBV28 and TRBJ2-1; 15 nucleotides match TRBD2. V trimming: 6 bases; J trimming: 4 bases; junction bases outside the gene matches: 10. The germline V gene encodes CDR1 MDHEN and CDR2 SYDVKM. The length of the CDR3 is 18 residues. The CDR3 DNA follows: TGTGCCAGCAGCCCGATATCGGGACTAGCGGGAGGTTACAATGAGCAGTTCTTC. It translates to CASSPISGLAGGYNEQFF.

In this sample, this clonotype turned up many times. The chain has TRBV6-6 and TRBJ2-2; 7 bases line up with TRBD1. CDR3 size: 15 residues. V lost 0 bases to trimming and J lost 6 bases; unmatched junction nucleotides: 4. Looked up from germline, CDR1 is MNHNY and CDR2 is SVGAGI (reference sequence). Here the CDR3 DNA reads TGTGCCAGCAGTTACTCAGGGGGCGCGGCCGGGGAGCTGTTTTTT. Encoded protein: CASSYSGGAAGELFF.

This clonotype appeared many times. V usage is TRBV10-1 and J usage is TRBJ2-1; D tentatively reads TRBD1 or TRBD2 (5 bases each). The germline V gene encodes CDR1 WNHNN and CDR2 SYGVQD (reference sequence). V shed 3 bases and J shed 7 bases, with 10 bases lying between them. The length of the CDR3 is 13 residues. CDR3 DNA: TGCGCCAGCAGTGACGAGGGACGGAATGAGCAGTTCTTC. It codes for CASSDEGRNEQFF.

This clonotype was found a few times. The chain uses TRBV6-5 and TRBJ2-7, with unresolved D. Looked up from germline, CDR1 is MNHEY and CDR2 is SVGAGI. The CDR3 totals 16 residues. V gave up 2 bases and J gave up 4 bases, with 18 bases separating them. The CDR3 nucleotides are TGTGCCAGCAGTTACCCGACATTAGGGAAAAAGTACGAGCAGTACTTC. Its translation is CASSYPTLGKKYEQYF.

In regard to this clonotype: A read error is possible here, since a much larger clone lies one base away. The CDR3 sequence is CASSRDRRVYEQYF. For the CDR3, the DNA is TGTGCCAGCTCCCGGGACAGGAGGGTGTACGAGCAGTACTTC. The chain uses TRBV28 and TRBJ2-7; 8 positions agree with TRBD1. The CDR3 is 14 amino acids. The germline gives CDR1 MDHEN, CDR2 SYDVKM. J gave up 4 bases and V 8 bases, and 10 bases lay outside the gene matches.

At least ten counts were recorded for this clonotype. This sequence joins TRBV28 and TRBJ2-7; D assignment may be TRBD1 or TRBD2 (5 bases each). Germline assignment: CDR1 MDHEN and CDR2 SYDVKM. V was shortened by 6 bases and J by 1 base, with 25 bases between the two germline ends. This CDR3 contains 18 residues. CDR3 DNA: TGTGCCAGCAGCCCCCAGGGTTTTGGGCGGAGCGGATCCTACGAGCAGTACTTC. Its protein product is CASSPQGFGRSGSYEQYF.

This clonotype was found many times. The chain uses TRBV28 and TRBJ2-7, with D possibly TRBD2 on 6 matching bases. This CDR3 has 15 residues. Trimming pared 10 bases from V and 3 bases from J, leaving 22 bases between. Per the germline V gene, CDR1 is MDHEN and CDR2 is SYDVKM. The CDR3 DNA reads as TGTGCCACCCTTGGGCGGCACGGGGGTATCTACGAGCAGTACTTC. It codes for CATLGRHGGIYEQYF.

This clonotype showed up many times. CDR3 in amino acids: CASSMGQGSADTQYF. CDR3 nucleotide sequence: TGTGCCAGCAGCATGGGACAGGGGAGCGCAGATACGCAGTATTTT. The rearrangement links TRBV11-2 to TRBJ2-3; 10 bases are a match to TRBD1. CDR1 and CDR2 (germline): SGHAT, FQNNGV. The CDR3 totals 15 residues. With 5 bases clipped from V and 4 bases from J, the junction kept 6 bases outside the gene matches.

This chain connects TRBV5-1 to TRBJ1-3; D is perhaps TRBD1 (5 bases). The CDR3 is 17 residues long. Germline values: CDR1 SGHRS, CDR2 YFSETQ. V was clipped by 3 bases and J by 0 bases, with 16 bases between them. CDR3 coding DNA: TGCGCCAGCAGCTCGCAGACCAGCAGGGCCTCTGGAAACACCATATATTTT. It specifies CASSSQTSRASGNTIYF.

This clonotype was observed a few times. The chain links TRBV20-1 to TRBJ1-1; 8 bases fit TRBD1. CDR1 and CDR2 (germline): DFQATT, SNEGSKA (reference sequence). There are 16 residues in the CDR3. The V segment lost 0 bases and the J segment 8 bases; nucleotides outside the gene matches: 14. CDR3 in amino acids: CSARELPMTGEEEAFF. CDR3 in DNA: TGCAGTGCTAGAGAGCTTCCCATGACAGGGGAGGAAGAAGCTTTCTTT.

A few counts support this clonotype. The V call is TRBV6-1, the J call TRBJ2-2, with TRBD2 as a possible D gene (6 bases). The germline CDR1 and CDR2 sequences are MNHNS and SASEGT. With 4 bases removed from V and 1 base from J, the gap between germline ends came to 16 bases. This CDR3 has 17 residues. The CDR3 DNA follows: TGTGCCAGCAGTGGCTTCTCGGGAGAGAGGAACACCGGGGAGCTGTTTTTT. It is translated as CASSGFSGERNTGELFF.

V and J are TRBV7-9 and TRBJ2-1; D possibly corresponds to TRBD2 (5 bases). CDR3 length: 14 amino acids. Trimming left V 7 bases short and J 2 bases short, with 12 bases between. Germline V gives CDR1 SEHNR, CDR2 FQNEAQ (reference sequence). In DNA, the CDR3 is TGTGCCAGCATAGGGAGTAGCGCCTACAATGAGCAGTTCTTC. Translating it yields CASIGSSAYNEQFF.